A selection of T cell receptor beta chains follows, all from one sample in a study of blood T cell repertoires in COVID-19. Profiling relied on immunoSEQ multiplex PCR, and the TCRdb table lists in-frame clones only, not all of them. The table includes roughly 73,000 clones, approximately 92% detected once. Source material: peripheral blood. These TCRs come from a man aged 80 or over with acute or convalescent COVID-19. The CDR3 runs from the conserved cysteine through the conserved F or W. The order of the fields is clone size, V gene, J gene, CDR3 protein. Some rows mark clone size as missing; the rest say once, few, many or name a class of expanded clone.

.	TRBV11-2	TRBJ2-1	CASSLDPPLAGGRNEQFF
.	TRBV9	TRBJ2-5	CASSTWTGGRQETQYF
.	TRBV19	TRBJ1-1	CASSVGTGNTEAFF
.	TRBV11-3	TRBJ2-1	CASSLAGAIYNEQFF
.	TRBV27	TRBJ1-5	CASSPGDFSGPQHF
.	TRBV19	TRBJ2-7	CASSIGTSGTTYEQYF
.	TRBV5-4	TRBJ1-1	CASSPGGDTEAFF
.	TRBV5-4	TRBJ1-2	CASSLQGNYGYTF
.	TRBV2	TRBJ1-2	CAARQNYGYTF
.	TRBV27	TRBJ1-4	CASSPAAGVIGKLFF
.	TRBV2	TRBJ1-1	CASSGGREGTEAFF
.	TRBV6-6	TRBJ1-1	CASSTGGGSTEAFF
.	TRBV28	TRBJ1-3	CATSHGGAAGNTIYF
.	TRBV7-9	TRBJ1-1	CASSLVQVPEAFF
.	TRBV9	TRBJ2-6	CASTQGPGANVLTF
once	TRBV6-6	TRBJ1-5	CAAREGNQPQHF
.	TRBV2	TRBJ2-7	CASSEGTRGGYEQYF
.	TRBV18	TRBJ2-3	CASSPKSGGSTDTQYF
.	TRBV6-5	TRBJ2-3	CASSFLAGVTDTQYF
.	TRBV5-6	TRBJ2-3	CASSRRQGFTDTQYF
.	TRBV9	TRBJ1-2	CASSAFFRQSQNYGYTF
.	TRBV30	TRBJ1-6	CAWSVRGGPNNSPLHF
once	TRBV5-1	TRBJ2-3	CASSIGGVPGDTQYF
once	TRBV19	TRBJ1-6	CASSTGQNNSPLHF
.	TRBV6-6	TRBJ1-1	CASSYGREGTEAFF
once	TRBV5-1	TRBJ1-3	CASSLDPVSGNTIYF
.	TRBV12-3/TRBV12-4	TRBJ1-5	CASSSGPSQPQHF
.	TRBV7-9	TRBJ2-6	CASSFTGGGANVLTF
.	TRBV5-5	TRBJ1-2	CASSLTGAYGYTF
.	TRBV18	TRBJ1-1	CASSPRTGEAFF
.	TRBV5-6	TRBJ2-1	CASRHGLGNEQFF
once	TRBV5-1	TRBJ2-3	CASSEQGASTDTQYF
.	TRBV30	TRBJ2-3	CAWSPGLAGRTQYF
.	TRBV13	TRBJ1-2	CASSLKMRRYTF
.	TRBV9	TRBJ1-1	CASSPRTDRVAFF
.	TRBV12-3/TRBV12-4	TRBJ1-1	CASSFHRRAEAFF
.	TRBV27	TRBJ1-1	CASSPSDRGSAEAFF
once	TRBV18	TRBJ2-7	CASSTGQGDEQYF
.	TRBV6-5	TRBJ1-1	CASSSQQGVTEAFF
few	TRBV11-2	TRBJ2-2	CASSFGGTGELFF
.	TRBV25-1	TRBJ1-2	CAIWRGRRNYGYTF
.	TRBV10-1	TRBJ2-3	CASSPTGFQTDTQYF
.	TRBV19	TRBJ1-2	CASSRGGSGYTF
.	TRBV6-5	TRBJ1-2	CASSSLGGGYGYTF
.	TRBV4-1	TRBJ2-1	CASSQQGSAEQFF
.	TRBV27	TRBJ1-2	CASSLGGRQYGYTF